This T cell receptor beta chain was found in a study of T cells in Graves' hyperthyroidism and ophthalmopathy (dated by TCRdb to the late 2010s). Broadly, across the study: Peripheral blood samples were taken at initial diagnosis, before any treatment was given. To identify TCR V-J signatures that set the groups apart, the researchers used a discovery cohort of 90 to 100 patients, made up of approximately 43 with Graves' ophthalmopathy and about 60 with stable Graves' hyperthyroidism. Whether ophthalmopathy could be predicted prospectively was tested in an independent validation cohort made up of fewer than 20 hyperthyroidism patients plus 17 patients who later progressed to ophthalmopathy. The 100 or so discovery patients were divided at random into training and test sets in a 7:3 ratio. Thyroid tissue and blood T-cell repertoires from six Graves' hyperthyroidism patients were also compared in the study. Following sampling, methimazole starting at 30 mg daily was given to hyperthyroidism patients, and high-dose intravenous methylprednisolone was given to ophthalmopathy patients. The paper reports TCR Vbeta CDR3 sequencing of some 140 peripheral blood samples: around 45 ophthalmopathy, fewer than 80 hyperthyroidism and 17 progressor patients.

Stable Graves' hyperthyroidism was defined as no progression to ophthalmopathy during 18 months of follow-up. Hyperthyroidism patients were aged 18 to 65 years and newly diagnosed, with disease duration of less than 2 months. Any patient with an uncontrolled infection, another autoimmune disease, pregnancy or lactation was excluded. Diagnoses relied on clinical symptoms, serum thyroxine and TRAb, thyroid ultrasound and orbital computed tomography. PBMCs were separated from about 10 ml of fresh peripheral blood using Ficoll-Paque density gradient centrifugation. Total RNA was extracted with Trizol reagent, and quality was checked on an Agilent 2100 Bioanalyzer. Broad study findings and their caveats: In validation, the model predicted progression to ophthalmopathy a median of around 6.5 months before onset, with roughly 70% sensitivity and 72.22% specificity. Sample size was not statistically predetermined, and blinding of investigators to group allocation was not performed. Most expanded thyroid clonotypes (frequency above 0.001) were also detected in blood, suggesting blood repertoires may reflect thyroid immune responses. In cross-validation, a model built on a 13 V-J signature told ophthalmopathy apart from stable hyperthyroidism with 85% to 90% sensitivity and around 81% specificity, and in testing the same model reached 80%/75%.

This clonotype has only a few counts. Its antigen is unknown. No much larger clone exists at a distance of one base, and base qualities are not known. The germline V gene supplies CDR1 SGHDT and CDR2 YYEEEE. From the cysteine through the phenylalanine, the CDR3 covers 15 amino acids. This entry keeps only the CDR3 DNA: 45 bases, framed from base 1. Between the V and J ends, shortened by 1 base and 2 bases respectively, the junction contains 10 bases. Amplification of TCR beta CDR3 regions was carried out from RNA transcripts. For the first round of RT-PCR on the TCR CDR3, the HTBI primer set was used together with the Qiagen OneStep RT-PCR kit. Libraries were constructed in a second round of multiplex PCR, after which size selection and purification were performed. Sequencing of the libraries was done on an Illumina HiSeq2000 using paired-end 100 bp reads. The source study handled its data this way. SOAPnuke was used to process the raw data, with reads discarded if the reads contained adapters or uncalled bases, had a mean Phred below 15, or lacked an exact constant-primer or identifier match. High-quality paired reads were merged using COPE v1.2.5, and each unique nucleotide sequence was defined as a clonotype. MiTCR v1.1 was used to align the clonotypes against IMGT TRBV, TRBD and TRBJ reference segments. The analysis was restricted to V-J combinations with a frequency above 0.0001, which together covered 98% to 99.2% of the repertoires. The TCS score was defined as F50 (clonal expansion) divided by E x V (chaos), with BLOSUM62-based TCRdist calculated between CDR3 peptides within each V-J. Welch's t-statistics and random forest reduced 500 to 650 V-J features to 10 to 15, which were used in a naive Bayes classifier (R e1071). The public reads were quality trimmed at Q25 with fastp and then assembled into clones with MiXCR by TCRdb, keeping productive beta chains. CDR3 protein sequences are deduplicated, and each keeps its most common genes and DNA. These V and J calls are TCRdb output, not the study's own analysis. This sample gives hundreds of thousands of distinct CDR3 sequences in total; 12% to 15% of them show up just once. The ten largest clones capture roughly a tenth of the sample.

Sequenced sample: blood. This chain is built from TRBV5-6 and TRBJ2-1; confidence is insufficient to name the D gene. This receptor was obtained from a woman aged 18 to 35 with Graves' hyperthyroidism. The nucleotides read TGTGCCAGCAGCTTGTTCAGGCTACCCTACAATGAGCAGTTCTTC. Translated, it reads CASSLFRLPYNEQFF.